The 3 T cell receptor beta chains below were found in one sample sequenced in a study of early T cells in non-severe SARS-CoV-2 infection (dated by TCRdb to the early 2020s). The library relied on 5' RACE. TCRdb shows the sequencer as NextSeq 500. TCRdb reworked the public reads: Q25 trimming with fastp, MiXCR clone assembly, productive beta chains retained. Each entry merges the rows of one CDR3 protein and shows their most common DNA and genes. The sample yields 56,000 or so distinct CDR3 sequences; approximately 8% were counted once. About 4.2% of the sample is in the top ten clones. The sample comprised whole blood. Receptor source: an adult who was a healthcare worker with PCR-confirmed SARS-CoV-2 infection or an uninfected control (not recorded which).

This clonotype was observed many times. The chain uses TRBV20-1 and TRBJ2-5; the match to TRBD1 covers 7 bases. Germline loops: CDR1 DFQATT, CDR2 SNEGSKA (reference sequence). CDR3 length: 13 residues. Germline trimming cut 5 bases from V and 2 bases from J; bases unmatched to any gene: 5. CDR3 sequence reads: CSAARTGQETQYF. CDR3 bases: TGCAGTGCTGCCCGGACAGGTCAAGAGACCCAGTACTTC.

The genes are TRBV9 and TRBJ1-1; no definite D call. Germline CDR1 SGDLS, CDR2 YYNGEE. V was cut by 3 bases and J by 12 bases, with 18 bases left in between. CDR3 length equals 13 residues. CDR3 loop: CASSGGGPRGTFF. CDR3 DNA sequence: TGTGCCAGCAGCGGAGGAGGACCACGAGGAACTTTCTTT.

In its sample, this clonotype was seen many times. The chain carries TRBV3-1 and TRBJ2-1, with 14 bases fitting TRBD2. V lost 0 bases, J lost 8 bases, and 6 bases stayed unmatched. The CDR3 extends over 17 amino acids. Germline CDR1 LGHDT, CDR2 YNNKEL (reference sequence). The CDR3 region has the DNA TGTGCCAGCAGCCAAGATTACCCGGGACTAGCGGGGGATGAGCAGTTCTTC. Encoded protein: CASSQDYPGLAGDEQFF.